This T cell receptor beta chain was observed in a study of OX40 agonist ivuxolimab in advanced cancers. Turning to the overall study: The costimulatory receptor OX40 (CD134) was targeted by ivuxolimab, a fully human IgG2 agonistic monoclonal antibody. Intravenous ivuxolimab was administered to patients every 2 weeks at six dose levels: 0.01, 0.1, 0.3, 1.5, 3 and 10 mg/kg. Of the 50 or so patients in dose escalation, 19 had hepatocellular carcinoma, around 15 had melanoma, 9 had renal cell carcinoma and 9 had head and neck cancer. In the dose-escalation cohort, approximately 82% of patients were male, and the mean age was approximately 64 years, with a range of about 23 to 90. Prior anti-PD-1, anti-PD-L1 or anti-CTLA-4 therapy was permitted, and roughly two fifths of dose-escalation patients had received checkpoint inhibitors. Partial responses occurred in three dose-escalation patients, of whom one had hepatocellular carcinoma and two had cutaneous melanoma. Peripheral TCRbeta sequencing aimed to test whether ivuxolimab altered TCR sequence diversity and caused clonal T-cell expansion. The paper covers the monotherapy dose-escalation part of the phase I ivuxolimab trial, which included N ≈ 57 patients. Broader findings and caveats from the paper: Antigen specificity was not determined for the clonally expanded peripheral T cells. Low levels of normalized T-cell clonal expansion were also seen in some nonresponding patients. On average, CD8+ T cells showed more expanded clones than CD4+ T cells after ivuxolimab. In partial responders in the 0.1-3.0 mg/kg groups, normalized peripheral clonal expansion was found to be among the lowest, especially among CD8+ T cells. At doses from 0.1 to 3.0 mg/kg, clonal expansion was seen in both CD4+ and CD8+ blood T cells between baseline and week 6.

Genomic DNA was isolated from the sorted cells so that the TCRbeta CDR3 region could be sequenced. The immunoSEQ Assay was used to sequence the TCRbeta CDR3 regions. In TCRdb, the immuneACCESS table is reduced to in-frame sequences with V and J assigned. These tables do not hold every clone; where another copy was compared, an unresolved V gene accounts for under half, and the others remain unexplained. The sample table records about 79,000 clones; approximately 86% of these occur just once. The ten largest clones represent roughly 0.9% of the sample. The trial excluded patients who had a history of autoimmune disease or were on systemic immunosuppression. In every dose cohort, peripheral blood was drawn for TCR sequencing at baseline, cycle 4 day 1, and cycle 7 day 1. The samples were taken from a phase I, first-in-human, multicenter, open-label dose-escalation trial of ivuxolimab. The trial enrolled adults with locally advanced or metastatic head and neck squamous cell, hepatocellular, melanoma or renal cell carcinoma. CD4+ and CD8+ T cells were sorted separately from peripheral blood before TCR sequencing.

This clone was picked up a small number of times. The antigen it binds to is not known. The record has no base qualities; no much larger clone is one base away. The input for sequencing was CD4+ or CD8+ T cells sorted from blood, taken in a trial of the OX40 agonist ivuxolimab. This receptor was taken from an adult with an advanced solid tumor such as melanoma, head and neck, liver or kidney cancer.

Here the CDR3 is given as CASSHGQDRNQPQHF. The nucleotide sequence reads as follows: TGTGCCAGCAGCCATGGACAGGACCGCAATCAGCCCCAGCATTTT. The chain joins TRBV5-4 to TRBJ1-5, and 7 junctional nucleotides match TRBD1. V is pruned by 4 bases and J by 2 bases, leaving 6 bases of the junction without a gene match. Sequences SGHNT (CDR1) and YYREEE (CDR2) are obtained from the germline V gene (reference sequence). The CDR3 runs 15 residues from the cysteine to the phenylalanine. The entry retains the CDR3 DNA only, 45 bases that are in frame from base 1. Extended through the reference TRBV5-4 and TRBJ1-5 proteins, this CDR3 yields the full variable domain: ETGVTQSPTHLIKTRGQQVTLRCSSQSGHNTVSWYQQALGQGPQFIFQYYREEENGRGNFPPRFSGLQFPNYSSELNVNALELDDSALYLCASSHGQDRNQPQHFGDGTRLSIL.